The next 9 T cell receptor beta chains were all read from a single sample in a study of blood T cell repertoires in COVID-19. TCRdb's copy holds only in-frame clones and misses some; the assay was immunoSEQ multiplex PCR. The table includes under 450,000 clones, around 87% detected once. Sequencing was carried out using PBMCs or T cells enriched from blood (not recorded which). The receptors here all came from a man aged 25 to 40 who had recovered from COVID-19.

The gene calls are TRBV24-1 and TRBJ2-5, with 7 bases aligning to TRBD2. The CDR3 contains 11 residues. Trimming removed 12 bases from V and 5 bases from J; junction bases left unmatched: 5. Germline-derived CDR1 and CDR2 are KGHDR and SFDVKD. CDR3 sequence: CAAGVGETQYF. CDR3 coding DNA: TGTGCCGCGGGGGTAGGGGAGACCCAGTACTTC.

The V call is TRBV9, the J call TRBJ1-2, with TRBD1 as a possible D gene (5 bases). This CDR3 region has 14 residues. V lost 4 bases and J lost 8, with 18 bases in between. Germline-derived CDR1 and CDR2 are SGDLS and YYNGEE. CDR3 nucleotides: TGTGCCAGCAGCCTAGGTGATACAGGTCGCGGCTACACCTTC. It codes for CASSLGDTGRGYTF.

The gene calls are TRBV10-2 and TRBJ2-7, with a weak D call TRBD1 (6 bases). V lost 7 bases and J 5 bases, leaving 12 bases between the germline ends. The germline V gene encodes CDR1 WSHSY and CDR2 SAAADI. This CDR3 contains 12 residues. Here the CDR3 DNA reads TGCGCCAGCACGGGACACCAACACGAGCAGTACTTC. Translating gives CASTGHQHEQYF.

V usage is TRBV9 and J usage is TRBJ2-3; 7 bases are shared with TRBD2. The CDR3 spans 14 residues. V shed 8 bases and J 0 bases; nucleotides not matched to a gene: 6. Germline CDR1 SGDLS, CDR2 YYNGEE. CDR3 bases: TGTGCCAGTGGGGAGGGCCTTAGCACAGATACGCAGTATTTT. Translation gives CASGEGLSTDTQYF.

To note about this clone: Sequence at one end of the junction differs from germline and may be a read error. The chain employs TRBV30 and TRBJ1-2; tentatively, D is TRBD1 (6 bases). The CDR3 contains 13 residues. Germline V lookup: CDR1 GTSNPN, CDR2 SVGIG (reference sequence). The CDR3 spells CAWNQQSGTSSFF. CDR3 sequence (DNA): TGTGCCTGGAACCAACAATCCGGGACATCAAGTTTTTTC.

CDR3 bases: TGTGCCAGCAGTTTTTCCGGGACAGGTCTCTACGAGCAGTACTTC. It specifies CASSFSGTGLYEQYF. The J gene is TRBJ2-7, the V gene TRBV27; TRBD1 aligns across 8 bases. This CDR3 has 15 amino acids. V trimming: 3 bases; J trimming: 3 bases; junction bases outside the gene matches: 7. Germline CDR1 and CDR2: MNHEY and SMNVEV (reference sequence).

CDR3 sequence reads: CASSQDLAGFTDTQYF. The CDR3 nucleotides read TGCGCCAGCAGCCAAGACCTAGCGGGGTTCACAGATACGCAGTATTTT. The rearrangement links TRBV4-1 to TRBJ2-3, with TRBD2 matching over 9 bases. V dropped 0 bases and J dropped 2; count of bases not matched to a gene: 3. Germline assignment: CDR1 MGHRA and CDR2 YSYEKL. The CDR3 has 16 residues.

V gene TRBV5-1 combines with J gene TRBJ2-3, with D possibly being TRBD2 (6 bases). Trimming stripped 4 bases from V and 1 base from J, with 13 bases between. Germline CDR1 and CDR2: SGHRS and YFSETQ. CDR3 length: 15 residues. CDR3 sequence: CASSRQGGGTDTQYF. The CDR3 DNA reads TGCGCCAGCAGCCGTCAGGGCGGGGGCACAGATACGCAGTATTTT.

The chain carries TRBV5-1 and TRBJ2-4; TRBD1 matches at 7 bases. CDR1 and CDR2 from the germline V gene are SGHRS and YFSETQ. The CDR3 has 15 amino acids. The V and J ends lost 4 bases and 5 bases, in that order; junction bases with no gene match: 9. The CDR3 sequence: CASSPIDRDQNIQYF. The DNA of the CDR3 is TGCGCCAGCAGCCCAATCGACAGGGACCAAAACATTCAGTACTTC. Complete variable domain (other parts from reference TRBV5-1 and TRBJ2-4): KAGVTQTPRYLIKTRGQQVTLSCSPISGHRSVSWYQQTPGQGLQFLFEYFSETQRNKGNFPGRFSGRQFSNSRSEMNVSTLELGDSALYLCASSPIDRDQNIQYFGAGTRLSVL.